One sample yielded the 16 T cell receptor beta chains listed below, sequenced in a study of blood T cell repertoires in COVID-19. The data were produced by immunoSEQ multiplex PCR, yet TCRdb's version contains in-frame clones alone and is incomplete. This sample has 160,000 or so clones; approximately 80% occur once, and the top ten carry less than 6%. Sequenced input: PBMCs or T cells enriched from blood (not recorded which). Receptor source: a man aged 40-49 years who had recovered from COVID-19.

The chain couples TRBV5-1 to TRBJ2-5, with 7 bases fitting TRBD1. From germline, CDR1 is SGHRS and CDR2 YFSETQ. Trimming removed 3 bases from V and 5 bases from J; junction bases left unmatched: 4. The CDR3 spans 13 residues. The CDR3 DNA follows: TGCGCCAGCAGCTACAGGGGTGGGGAGACCCAGTACTTC. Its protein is CASSYRGGETQYF.

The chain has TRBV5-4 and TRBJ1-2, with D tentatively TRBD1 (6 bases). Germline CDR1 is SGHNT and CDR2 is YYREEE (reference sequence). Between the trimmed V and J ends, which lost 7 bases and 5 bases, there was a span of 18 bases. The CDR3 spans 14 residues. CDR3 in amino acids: CASGLWGRRYGYTF. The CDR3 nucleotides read TGTGCCAGCGGCCTTTGGGGGCGAAGATATGGCTACACCTTC. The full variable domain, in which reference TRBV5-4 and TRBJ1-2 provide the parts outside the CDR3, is ETGVTQSPTHLIKTRGQQVTLRCSSQSGHNTVSWYQQALGQGPQFIFQYYREEENGRGNFPPRFSGLQFPNYSSELNVNALELDDSALYLCASGLWGRRYGYTFGSGTRLTVV.

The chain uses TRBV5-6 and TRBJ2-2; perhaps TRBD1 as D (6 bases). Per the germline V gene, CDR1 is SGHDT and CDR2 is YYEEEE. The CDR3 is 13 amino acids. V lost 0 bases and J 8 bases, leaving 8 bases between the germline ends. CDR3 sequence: CASSLVQGGELFF. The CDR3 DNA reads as TGTGCCAGCAGCTTGGTACAGGGAGGGGAGCTGTTTTTT.

For the CDR3, the DNA is TGTGCCATCAGCGCAGTCGGGGGGGGACCCAGCAATCAGCCCCAGCATTTT. Translated: CAISAVGGGPSNQPQHF. This chain joins TRBV10-3 and TRBJ1-5; tentatively, D is TRBD1 (5 bases). The germline gives CDR1 ENHRY, CDR2 SYGVKD. The CDR3 is 17 amino acids. With 6 bases removed from V and 1 base from J, the gap between germline ends came to 19 bases.

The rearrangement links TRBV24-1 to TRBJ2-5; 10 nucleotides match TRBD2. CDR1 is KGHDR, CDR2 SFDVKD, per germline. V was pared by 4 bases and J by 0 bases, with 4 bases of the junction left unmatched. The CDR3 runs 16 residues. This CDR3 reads CATSDTLAGDQETQYF. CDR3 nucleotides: TGTGCCACCAGTGACACTCTAGCGGGGGACCAAGAGACCCAGTACTTC.

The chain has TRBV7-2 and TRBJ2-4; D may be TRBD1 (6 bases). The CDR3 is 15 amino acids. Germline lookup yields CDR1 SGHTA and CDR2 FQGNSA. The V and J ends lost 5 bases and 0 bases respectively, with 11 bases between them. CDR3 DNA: TGTGCCAGCAGCACGAACAGGGTAGCCAAAAACATTCAGTACTTC. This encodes CASSTNRVAKNIQYF.

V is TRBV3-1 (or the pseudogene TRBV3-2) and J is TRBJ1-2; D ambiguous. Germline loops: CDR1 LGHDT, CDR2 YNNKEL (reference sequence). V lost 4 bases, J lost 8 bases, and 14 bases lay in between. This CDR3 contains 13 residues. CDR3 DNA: TGTGCCAGCAGCCCGAATGGACGGGGAGGCTACACCTTC. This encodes CASSPNGRGGYTF.

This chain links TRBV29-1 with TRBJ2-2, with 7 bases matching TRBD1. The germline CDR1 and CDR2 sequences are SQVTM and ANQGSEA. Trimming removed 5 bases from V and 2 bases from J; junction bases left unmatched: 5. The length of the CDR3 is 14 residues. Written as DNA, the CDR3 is TGCAGCGTTTACAGGGGTTTCAACACCGGGGAGCTGTTTTTT. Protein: CSVYRGFNTGELFF.

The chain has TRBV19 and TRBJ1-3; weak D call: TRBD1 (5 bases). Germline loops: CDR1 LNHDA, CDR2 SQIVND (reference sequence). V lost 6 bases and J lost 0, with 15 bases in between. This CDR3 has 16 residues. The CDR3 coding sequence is TGTGCCAGTAGATTAACCGAGACAGTCTCTGGAAACACCATATATTTT. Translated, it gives CASRLTETVSGNTIYF.

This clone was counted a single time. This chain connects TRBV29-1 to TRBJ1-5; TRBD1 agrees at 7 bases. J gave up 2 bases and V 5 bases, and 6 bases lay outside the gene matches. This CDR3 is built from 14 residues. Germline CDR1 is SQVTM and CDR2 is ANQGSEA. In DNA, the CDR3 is TGCAGCGTTACAGGGGATGGGGGCAATCAGCCCCAGCATTTT. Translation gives CSVTGDGGNQPQHF.

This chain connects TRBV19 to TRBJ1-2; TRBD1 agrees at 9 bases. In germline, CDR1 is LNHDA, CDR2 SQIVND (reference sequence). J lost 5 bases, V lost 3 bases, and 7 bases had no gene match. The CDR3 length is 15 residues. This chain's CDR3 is CASSIFTGGYYGYTF. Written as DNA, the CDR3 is TGTGCCAGTAGTATTTTCACAGGGGGCTATTATGGCTACACCTTC.

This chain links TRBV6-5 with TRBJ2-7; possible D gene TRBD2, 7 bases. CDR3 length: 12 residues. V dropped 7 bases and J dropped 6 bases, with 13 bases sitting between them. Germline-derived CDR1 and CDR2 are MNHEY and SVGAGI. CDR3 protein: CASKGEGPEQYV. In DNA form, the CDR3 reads TGTGCCAGCAAGGGGGAGGGCCCCGAGCAGTACGTC.

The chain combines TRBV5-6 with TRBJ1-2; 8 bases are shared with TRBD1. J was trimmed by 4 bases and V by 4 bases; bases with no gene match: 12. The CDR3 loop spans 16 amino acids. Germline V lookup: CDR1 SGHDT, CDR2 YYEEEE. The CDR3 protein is CASSRDRTLRGYGYTF. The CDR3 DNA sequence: TGTGCCAGCAGCCGGGACAGGACCCTTCGAGGCTATGGCTACACCTTC. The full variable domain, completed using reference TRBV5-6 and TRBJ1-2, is DAGVTQSPTHLIKTRGQQVTLRCSPKSGHDTVSWYQQALGQGPQFIFQYYEEEERQRGNFPDRFSGHQFPNYSSELNVNALLLGDSALYLCASSRDRTLRGYGYTFGSGTRLTVV.

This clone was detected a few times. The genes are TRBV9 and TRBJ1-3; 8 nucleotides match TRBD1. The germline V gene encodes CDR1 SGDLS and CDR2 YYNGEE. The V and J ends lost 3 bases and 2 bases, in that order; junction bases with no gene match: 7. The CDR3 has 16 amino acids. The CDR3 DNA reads TGTGCCAGCAGCGCTATATCCAGGGGGCCTGGAAACACCATATATTTT. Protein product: CASSAISRGPGNTIYF.

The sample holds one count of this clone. The CDR3: CASSVGGFAKNIQYF. CDR3 nucleotides: TGTGCCAGCAGTGTAGGAGGTTTTGCCAAAAACATTCAGTACTTC. This rearrangement joins TRBV2 to TRBJ2-4; D might be TRBD2 (5 bases). Germline loops: CDR1 SNHLY, CDR2 FYNNEI. The CDR3 runs to 15 residues. V shed 4 bases and J shed 1 base, with 11 bases lying between them.

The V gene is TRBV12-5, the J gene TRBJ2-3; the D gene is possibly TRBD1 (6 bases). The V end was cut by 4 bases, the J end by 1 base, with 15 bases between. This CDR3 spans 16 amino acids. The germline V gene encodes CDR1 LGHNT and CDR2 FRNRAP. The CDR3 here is CASGYDGWGRTDTQYF. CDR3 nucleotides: TGTGCTAGTGGTTATGATGGATGGGGGCGCACAGATACGCAGTATTTT. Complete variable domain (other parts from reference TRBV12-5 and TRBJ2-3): DARVTQTPRHKVTEMGQEVTMRCQPILGHNTVFWYRQTMMQGLELLAYFRNRAPLDDSGMPKDRFSAEMPDATLATLKIQPSEPRDSAVYFCASGYDGWGRTDTQYFGPGTRLTVL.